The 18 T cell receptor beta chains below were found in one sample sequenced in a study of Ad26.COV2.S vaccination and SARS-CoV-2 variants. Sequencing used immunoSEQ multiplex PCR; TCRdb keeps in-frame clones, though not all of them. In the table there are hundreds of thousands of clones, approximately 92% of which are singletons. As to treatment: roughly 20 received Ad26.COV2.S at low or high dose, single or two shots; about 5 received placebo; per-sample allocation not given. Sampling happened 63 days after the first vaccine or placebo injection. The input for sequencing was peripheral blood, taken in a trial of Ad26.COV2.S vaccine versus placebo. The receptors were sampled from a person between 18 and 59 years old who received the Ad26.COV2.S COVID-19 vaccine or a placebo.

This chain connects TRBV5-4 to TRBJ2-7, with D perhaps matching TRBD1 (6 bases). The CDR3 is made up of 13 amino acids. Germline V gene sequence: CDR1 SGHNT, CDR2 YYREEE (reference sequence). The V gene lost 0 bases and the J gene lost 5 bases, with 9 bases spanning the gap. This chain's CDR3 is CASSLGQGNEQYF. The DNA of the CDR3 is TGTGCCAGCAGCTTGGGCCAGGGGAACGAGCAGTACTTC. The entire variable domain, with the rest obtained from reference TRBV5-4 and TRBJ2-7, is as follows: ETGVTQSPTHLIKTRGQQVTLRCSSQSGHNTVSWYQQALGQGPQFIFQYYREEENGRGNFPPRFSGLQFPNYSSELNVNALELDDSALYLCASSLGQGNEQYFGPGTRLTVT.

Here the CDR3 reads CASSFALLRGHTGELFF. For the CDR3, the DNA is TGTGCCAGCAGCTTTGCCCTGCTCAGGGGGCACACCGGGGAGCTGTTTTTT. The chain links TRBV5-8 to TRBJ2-2, with 8 positions matching TRBD1. Germline trimming cut 2 bases from V and 3 bases from J; bases unmatched to any gene: 9. The germline gives CDR1 SGHTS, CDR2 YDEGEE. The CDR3 extends over 17 amino acids.

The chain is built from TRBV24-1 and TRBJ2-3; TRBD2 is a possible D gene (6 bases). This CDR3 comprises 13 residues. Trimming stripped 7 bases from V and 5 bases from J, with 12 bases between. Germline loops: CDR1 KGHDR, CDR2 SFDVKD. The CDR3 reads CATRTSWEDTQYF. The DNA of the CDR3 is TGTGCCACCAGAACTAGCTGGGAAGATACGCAGTATTTT.

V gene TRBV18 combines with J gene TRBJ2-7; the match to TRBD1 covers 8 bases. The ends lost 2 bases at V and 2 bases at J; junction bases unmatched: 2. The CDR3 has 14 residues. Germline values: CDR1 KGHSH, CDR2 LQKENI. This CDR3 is CASSPGTGPYEQYF. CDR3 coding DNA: TGTGCCAGCTCACCAGGGACAGGACCCTACGAGCAGTACTTC.

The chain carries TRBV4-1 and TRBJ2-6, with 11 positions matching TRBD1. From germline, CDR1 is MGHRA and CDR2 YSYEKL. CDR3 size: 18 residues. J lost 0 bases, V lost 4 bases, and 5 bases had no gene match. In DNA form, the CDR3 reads TGCGCCAGCAGCCTCAGGACAGGGGGCTTCTCTGGGGCCAACGTCCTGACTTTC. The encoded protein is CASSLRTGGFSGANVLTF.

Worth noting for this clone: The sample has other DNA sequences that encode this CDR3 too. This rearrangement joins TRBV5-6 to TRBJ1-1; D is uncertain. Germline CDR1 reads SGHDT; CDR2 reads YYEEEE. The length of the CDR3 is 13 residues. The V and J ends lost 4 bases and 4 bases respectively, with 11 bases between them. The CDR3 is CASSLPRGTEAFF. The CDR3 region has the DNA TGTGCCAGCAGCCTCCCCCGGGGCACTGAAGCTTTCTTT.

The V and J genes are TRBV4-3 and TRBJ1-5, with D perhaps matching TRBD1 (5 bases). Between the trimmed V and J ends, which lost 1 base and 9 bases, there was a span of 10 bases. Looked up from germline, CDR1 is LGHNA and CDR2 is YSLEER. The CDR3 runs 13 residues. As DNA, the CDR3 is TGCGCCAGCAGCCAAGCTCGGGACTGGCCCCAGCATTTT. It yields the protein CASSQARDWPQHF.

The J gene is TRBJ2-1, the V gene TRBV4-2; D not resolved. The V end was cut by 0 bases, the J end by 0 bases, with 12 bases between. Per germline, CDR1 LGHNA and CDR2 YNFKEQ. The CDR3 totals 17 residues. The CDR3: CASSQDLWRSSYNEQFF. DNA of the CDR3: TGTGCCAGCAGCCAAGATCTCTGGAGATCCTCCTACAATGAGCAGTTCTTC.

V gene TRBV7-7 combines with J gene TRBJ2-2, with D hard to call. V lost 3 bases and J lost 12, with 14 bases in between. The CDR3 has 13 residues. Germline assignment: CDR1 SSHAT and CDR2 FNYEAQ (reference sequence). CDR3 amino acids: CASSLFHNRKLFF. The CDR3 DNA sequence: TGTGCCAGCAGCTTGTTTCACAATAGGAAGCTGTTTTTT.

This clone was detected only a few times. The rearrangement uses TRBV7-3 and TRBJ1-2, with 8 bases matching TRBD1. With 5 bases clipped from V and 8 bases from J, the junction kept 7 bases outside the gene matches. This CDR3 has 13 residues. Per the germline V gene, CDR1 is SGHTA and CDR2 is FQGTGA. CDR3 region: CASSTRQGSGYTF. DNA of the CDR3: TGTGCCAGCAGCACCCGACAGGGGAGCGGCTACACCTTC. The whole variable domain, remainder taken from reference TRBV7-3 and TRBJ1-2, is GAGVSQTPSNKVTEKGKYVELRCDPISGHTALYWYRQSLGQGPEFLIYFQGTGAADDSGLPNDRFFAVRPEGSVSTLKIQRTERGDSAVYLCASSTRQGSGYTFGSGTRLTVV.

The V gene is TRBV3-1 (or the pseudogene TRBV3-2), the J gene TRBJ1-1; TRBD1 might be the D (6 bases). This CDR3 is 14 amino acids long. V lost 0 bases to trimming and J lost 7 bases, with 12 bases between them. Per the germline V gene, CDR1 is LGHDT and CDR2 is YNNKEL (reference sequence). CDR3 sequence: CASSQDPGAGEAFF. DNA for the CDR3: TGTGCCAGCAGCCAAGATCCGGGGGCGGGTGAAGCTTTCTTT.

CDR3 DNA: TGTGCAAGTCGCCCACCTAGGGGGCAAGGGGAGCAGTACTTC. As protein: CASRPPRGQGEQYF. The genes are TRBV12-2 and TRBJ2-7; TRBD1 is taken as the D call from the table, unchecked against the DNA. TRBV12-2 is a pseudogene segment. CDR3 length: 14 residues.

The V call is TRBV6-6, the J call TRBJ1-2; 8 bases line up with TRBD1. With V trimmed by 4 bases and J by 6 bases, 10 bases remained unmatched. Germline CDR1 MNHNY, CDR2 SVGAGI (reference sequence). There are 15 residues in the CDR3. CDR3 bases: TGTGCCAGCAGTTTCCCTAGGGACAGGAGCGATGGCTACACCTTC. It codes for CASSFPRDRSDGYTF.

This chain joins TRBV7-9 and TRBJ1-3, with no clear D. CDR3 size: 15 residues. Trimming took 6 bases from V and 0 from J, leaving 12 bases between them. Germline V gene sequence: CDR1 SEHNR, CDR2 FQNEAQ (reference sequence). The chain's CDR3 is CASSQRASSGNTIYF. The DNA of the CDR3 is TGTGCCAGCAGTCAGAGGGCCTCCTCTGGAAACACCATATATTTT.

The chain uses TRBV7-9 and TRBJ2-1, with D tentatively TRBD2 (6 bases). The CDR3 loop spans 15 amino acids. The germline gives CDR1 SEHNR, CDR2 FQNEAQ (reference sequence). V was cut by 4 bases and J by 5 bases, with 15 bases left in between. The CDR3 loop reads CASSSFREKDNEQFF. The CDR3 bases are TGTGCCAGCAGCTCCTTCCGGGAGAAGGACAATGAGCAGTTCTTC.

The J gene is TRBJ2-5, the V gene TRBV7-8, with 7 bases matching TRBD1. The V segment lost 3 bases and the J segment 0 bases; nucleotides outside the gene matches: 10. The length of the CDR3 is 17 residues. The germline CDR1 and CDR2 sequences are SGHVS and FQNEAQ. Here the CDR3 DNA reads TGTGCCAGCAGCTTCCCCCAGGGGGTGAAATACCAAGAGACCCAGTACTTC. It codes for CASSFPQGVKYQETQYF.

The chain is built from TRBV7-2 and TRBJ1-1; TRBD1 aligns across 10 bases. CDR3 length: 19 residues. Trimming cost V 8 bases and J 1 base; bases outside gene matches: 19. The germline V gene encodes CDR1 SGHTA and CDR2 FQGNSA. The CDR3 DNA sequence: TGTGCCAGCGACCCGAAGCCGGGACAGGGGAAGGATTCGAACACTGAAGCTTTCTTT. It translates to CASDPKPGQGKDSNTEAFF.

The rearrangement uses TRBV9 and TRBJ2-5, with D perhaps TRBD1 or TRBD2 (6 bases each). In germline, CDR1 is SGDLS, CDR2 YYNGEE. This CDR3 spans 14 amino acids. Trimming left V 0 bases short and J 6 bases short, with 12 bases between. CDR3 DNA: TGTGCCAGCAGCGTAGGAAGGGGGGCACAGACCCAGTACTTC. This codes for CASSVGRGAQTQYF.